A selection of T cell receptor beta chains follows, all from one sample in a study of long-term antiretroviral therapy in people with HIV. Measured with immunoSEQ multiplex PCR; TCRdb has only the in-frame clones, and not every one. The sample yields about 33,000 clones, about 96% seen once. The material was unsorted PBMCs, obtained approximately 6.6 years after starting antiretroviral therapy. Receptors originate from a man aged 30 to 39 with HIV. CDR3s include the opening cysteine and the closing phenylalanine or tryptophan. A D gene is named only where the DNA matches it firmly. For some rows the clone size is stated as once, few or many, or as a class when expanded; others skip it.

j_call clone_size d_call v_call cdr3_aa cdr3_nt
TRBJ2-5 - TRBD2 TRBV7-6 CASSPSLAVVGLEETQYF TGTGCCAGCAGCCCGAGTCTAGCGGTAGTGGGGTTGGAAGAGACCCAGTACTTC
TRBJ1-5 - TRBD1 TRBV7-3 CASSCQGVWGRQPQHF TGTGCCAGCAGCTGTCAGGGGGTCTGGGGGAGACAGCCCCAGCATTTT
TRBJ2-7 - TRBD2 TRBV15 CATSPTGSGGEGEQYF TGTGCCACCAGCCCGACTGGTTCGGGAGGGGAAGGGGAGCAGTACTTC
TRBJ2-7 - - TRBV7-2 CASSPRGIYEQYF TGTGCCAGCAGCCCAAGGGGGATCTACGAGCAGTACTTC
TRBJ2-3 - - TRBV9 CASSPTTASLDTQYF TGTGCCAGCAGCCCGACGACGGCTAGTTTAGATACGCAGTATTTT
TRBJ1-5 - TRBD1 TRBV5-1 CASSSRQGAQPQHF TGCGCCAGCAGCTCACGACAGGGGGCTCAGCCCCAGCATTTT
TRBJ2-5 - - TRBV9 CASSPRTIETQYF TGTGCCAGCAGCCCGCGGACTATAGAGACCCAGTACTTC
TRBJ1-1 - - TRBV29-1 CSVEGPKQGGIALNTEAFF TGCAGCGTTGAAGGCCCTAAACAGGGAGGGATCGCCTTGAACACTGAAGCTTTCTTT
TRBJ1-2 - - TRBV7-2 CASSLDSGYTF TGTGCCAGCAGCCTCGACTCCGGCTACACCTTC
TRBJ1-3 - - TRBV29-1 CSVGAGSGNTIYF TGCAGCGTTGGGGCAGGGTCTGGAAACACCATATATTTT
TRBJ2-1 - TRBD2 TRBV9 CASSVAGGGVEQFF TGTGCCAGCAGCGTGGCGGGAGGGGGGGTAGAGCAGTTCTTC
TRBJ2-2 once - TRBV7-2 CASSPTPTTGELFF TGTGCCAGCAGCCCGACGCCGACCACCGGGGAGCTGTTTTTT
TRBJ2-2 - TRBD2 TRBV7-3 CASSPRLAGVTGELFF TGTGCCAGCAGCCCGCGACTAGCGGGGGTCACCGGGGAGCTGTTTTTT
TRBJ2-1 - - TRBV9 CASSVAAGLSNEQFF TGTGCCAGCAGCGTAGCTGCAGGGTTATCCAATGAGCAGTTCTTC
TRBJ2-3 - TRBD2 TRBV10-3 CAISGRGADTQYF TGTGCCATCAGTGGGCGGGGGGCGGATACGCAGTATTTT
TRBJ2-3 - - TRBV5-6 CASTLEEGPGSYTQYF TGTGCCAGCACCCTGGAGGAGGGGCCAGGATCTTATACGCAGTATTTT
TRBJ2-7 - TRBD1 TRBV4-3 CASSQDLTWDRGHEQYF TGCGCCAGCAGCCAAGATCTTACTTGGGACAGGGGGCACGAGCAGTACTTC
TRBJ1-1 - - TRBV27 CASIGGAEAFF TGTGCCAGCATTGGGGGGGCTGAAGCTTTCTTT
TRBJ2-7 - - TRBV6-5 CASSRTLGSYEQYF TGTGCCAGCAGCCGAACCCTCGGATCCTACGAGCAGTACTTC
TRBJ1-4 - TRBD1 TRBV5-5 CASSRGGTNEKLFF TGTGCCAGCAGCCGAGGGGGCACTAATGAAAAACTGTTTTTT
TRBJ1-6 - - TRBV7-9 CASSSGGWGNNSPLHF TGTGCCAGCAGCAGTGGGGGTTGGGGGAATAATTCACCCCTCCACTTT
TRBJ2-4 - - TRBV10-3 CATTDGLIAKNIQYF TGTGCCACAACCGACGGTTTAATAGCCAAAAACATTCAGTACTTC
TRBJ1-1 - - TRBV11-2 CASSLEVTRMTEAFF TGTGCCAGCAGCTTAGAAGTAACCCGAATGACTGAAGCTTTCTTT
TRBJ1-6 - - TRBV7-9 CASSLRTPDNSPLHF TGTGCCAGCAGCTTACGGACGCCAGATAATTCACCCCTCCACTTT
TRBJ2-2 - - TRBV12-5 CASGLVVGGELFF TGTGCTAGTGGTTTAGTTGTCGGCGGGGAGCTGTTTTTT
TRBJ1-4 - - TRBV6-1 CASSEGGLTNEKLFF TGTGCCAGCAGTGAAGGCGGTTTGACTAATGAAAAACTGTTTTTT
TRBJ1-5 - - TRBV10-3 CAISDGGSNQPQHF TGTGCCATCAGTGATGGGGGTAGCAATCAGCCCCAGCATTTT
TRBJ2-7 once - TRBV10-3 CASQGSYEQYF TGTGCCTCCCAGGGGAGCTACGAGCAGTACTTC
TRBJ2-5 - - TRBV4-1 CATGRAINEGTQYF TGCGCGACGGGGAGAGCAATCAATGAAGGGACCCAGTACTTC
TRBJ1-2 - - TRBV27 CASSLRGTNYGYTF TGTGCCAGCAGTTTACGGGGTACTAACTATGGCTACACCTTC
TRBJ2-5 - - TRBV9 CASSVEGGSQETQYF TGTGCCAGCAGCGTAGAAGGAGGATCCCAAGAGACCCAGTACTTC
TRBJ2-1 - - TRBV10-2 CASSETEQFF TGCGCCAGCAGTGAGACTGAGCAGTTCTTC
TRBJ1-5 - - TRBV2 CASSVVAEFGGGNQPQHF TGTGCCAGCAGTGTGGTAGCAGAATTCGGGGGGGGCAATCAGCCCCAGCATTTT
TRBJ2-3 - TRBD2 TRBV9 CASSVVGGRAQYF TGTGCCAGCAGCGTAGTTGGCGGGAGGGCGCAGTATTTT
TRBJ2-1 - - TRBV7-9 CASRPPGRASYNEQFF TGTGCCAGCAGGCCCCCGGGACGGGCCTCCTACAATGAGCAGTTCTTC
TRBJ2-1 - - TRBV29-1 CSVGGGDEQFF TGCAGCGTTGGGGGAGGAGATGAGCAGTTCTTC
TRBJ2-6 once - TRBV2 CASDPVSGANVLTF TGTGCCAGCGACCCAGTCTCTGGGGCCAACGTCCTGACTTTC
TRBJ2-6 - - TRBV13 CASNLVSGANVLTF TGTGCCAGCAACCTGGTCTCTGGGGCCAACGTCCTGACTTTC
TRBJ2-7 - TRBD2 TRBV2 CASSPSGSSGTDEQYF TGTGCCAGCTCACCTAGCGGGAGTTCAGGTACGGACGAGCAGTACTTC
TRBJ1-5 - - TRBV30 CAWSGQRAYQPQHF TGTGCCTGGAGTGGACAAAGGGCATATCAGCCCCAGCATTTT
TRBJ1-1 - TRBD1 TRBV6-5 CASSSLLGQGATEAFF TGTGCCAGCAGTTCCCTACTCGGGCAGGGGGCCACTGAAGCTTTCTTT
TRBJ1-4 once - TRBV5-6 CASSPLGEKLFF TGTGCCAGCAGCCCTCTGGGTGAAAAACTGTTTTTT
TRBJ1-1 - - TRBV11-2 CASSGGNTEAFF TGTGCCAGCAGCGGGGGGAACACTGAAGCTTTCTTT
TRBJ2-3 - TRBD1 TRBV4-3 CASSQDGTGGIDTQYF TGCGCCAGCAGCCAAGACGGGACAGGGGGAATAGATACGCAGTATTTT
TRBJ1-4 - - TRBV4-2 CASSQDRQEANEKLFF TGTGCCAGCAGCCAAGATCGCCAGGAAGCTAATGAAAAACTGTTTTTT
TRBJ1-3 - - TRBV7-9 CASSPGGGTGNTIYF TGTGCCAGCAGCCCCGGAGGTGGCACTGGAAACACCATATATTTT
TRBJ2-7 - - TRBV19 CASSIEEGLAYEQYF TGTGCCAGTAGTATAGAGGAGGGACTGGCCTACGAGCAGTACTTC
TRBJ1-6 - - TRBV4-3 CASSVASASPLHF TGCGCCAGCAGCGTCGCGTCGGCTTCACCCCTCCACTTT